These 17 T cell receptor beta chains share one sample of origin, sequenced in a study of cytomegalovirus exposure and HLA in healthy donors. PCR employed 60 Vbeta and 13 Jbeta primers. Only in-frame clones appear in the TCRdb table, and some are missing; sequencing was by immunoSEQ multiplex PCR. The table has around 110,000 clones, 65% seen once. Sequenced material: PBMCs. The receptor set was obtained from a woman in her forties in good health and CMV-seropositive.

CDR3 nucleotide sequence: TGTGCCAGTAGCCAACGTGGGGGGGATCACGAGCAGTACTTC. Its translation: CASSQRGGDHEQYF. J is TRBJ2-7 and V is TRBV19, with TRBD2 identical over 7 bases. The CDR3 spans 14 residues. J was trimmed by 5 bases and V by 6 bases; bases with no gene match: 10. CDR1 LNHDA and CDR2 SQIVND come from the germline V gene (reference sequence).

This clone showed up just a few times. This same CDR3 is encoded by further DNA sequences in the sample. DNA for the CDR3: TGTGCCAGTAGTTGGGGGGGCGCGGGCACTGAAGCTTTCTTT. Translated: CASSWGGAGTEAFF. The V gene is TRBV19, the J gene TRBJ1-1; possible D gene TRBD1, 6 bases. The V end was cut by 5 bases, the J end by 4 bases, with 14 bases between. From germline, CDR1 is LNHDA and CDR2 SQIVND (reference sequence). CDR3 length: 14 amino acids.

This chain uses TRBV19 with TRBJ2-7; tentatively, D is TRBD2 (6 bases). Between the trimmed V and J ends, which lost 3 bases and 6 bases, there was a span of 15 bases. The CDR3 runs 14 residues. Germline V gene data show CDR1 as LNHDA and CDR2 as SQIVND (reference sequence). CDR3 protein: CASSIDRGRSEQYF. The CDR3 DNA follows: TGTGCCAGTAGTATCGACCGGGGGAGGAGCGAGCAGTACTTC.

The chain joins TRBV11-3 to TRBJ2-3, with TRBD2 matching 14 bases. The V gene end was trimmed by 4 bases and the J gene end by 4 bases; junction bases not matched to a gene: 4. Germline lookup yields CDR1 SGHNT and CDR2 YENEEA. There are 16 residues in the CDR3. CDR3 nucleotide sequence: TGTGCCAGCAGCTCCGGGACTAGCGGGAGATCAGATACGCAGTATTTT. It encodes CASSSGTSGRSDTQYF.

This sequence joins TRBV28 and TRBJ1-4; TRBD1 is a possible D gene (6 bases). CDR1 and CDR2 from the germline V gene are MDHEN and SYDVKM. The CDR3 consists of 17 residues. The V end was cut by 9 bases, the J end by 8 bases, with 28 bases between. The CDR3 DNA sequence: TGTGCCAGTCGACCTACCTATCTTCGGACAGCAGAAGAAAAACTGTTTTTT. It codes for CASRPTYLRTAEEKLFF.

The rearrangement joins TRBV9 to TRBJ2-2, with 10 bases that match TRBD2. Unmatched junction bases numbered 9, after V lost 3 bases and J lost 7 bases. This CDR3 is 16 amino acids long. Per the germline V gene, CDR1 is SGDLS and CDR2 is YYNGEE. CDR3 sequence (DNA): TGTGCCAGCAGCGAGCGCCTAGCGGGAGCCGGCGGGGAGCTGTTTTTT. This gives the protein CASSERLAGAGGELFF.

CDR3 residues: CASSQRREGLCSPNEQFF. In nucleotides, the CDR3 is TGTGCCAGCAGCCAGAGGCGGGAGGGCCTCTGTTCTCCCAATGAGCAGTTCTTC. This sequence joins TRBV21-1 and TRBJ2-1; no check of the table's D call, TRBD2, against the DNA was made. TRBV21-1 is classified as a pseudogene. The CDR3 extends over 18 amino acids.

This clone was found a few times. The CDR3 reads CASTVPGHGGSGANVLTF. CDR3 DNA: TGTGCCAGCACCGTACCGGGACACGGAGGCTCTGGGGCCAACGTCCTGACTTTC. This chain uses TRBV7-9 with TRBJ2-6; D might be TRBD1 (6 bases). The V and J ends lost 7 bases and 0 bases respectively, with 19 bases between them. Germline V CDR1 and CDR2: SEHNR, FQNEAQ (reference sequence). This CDR3 spans 18 amino acids.

The chain employs TRBV9 and TRBJ2-4, with TRBD2 matching over 14 bases. The CDR3 runs to 14 residues. CDR1 SGDLS and CDR2 YYNGEE come from the germline V gene. J lost 10 bases, V lost 2 bases, and 2 bases had no gene match. The CDR3, as DNA: TGTGCCAGCAGCGTGACTAGCGGGGGGGCTATTCAGTACTTC. Its protein product is CASSVTSGGAIQYF.

The chain is built from TRBV5-1 and TRBJ2-6, with a possible D match to TRBD1 (5 bases). CDR1 and CDR2 (germline): SGHRS, YFSETQ. The CDR3 consists of 16 residues. Between the trimmed V and J ends, which lost 8 bases and 0 bases, there was a span of 15 bases. CDR3 nucleotides: TGCGCCAGTAGACAGTATCAAAGCTCTGGGGCCAACGTCCTGACTTTC. Encoded protein: CASRQYQSSGANVLTF.

The rearrangement uses TRBV11-2 and TRBJ2-2, with a weak D call TRBD2 (5 bases). The V end was cut by 5 bases, the J end by 0 bases, with 10 bases between. The CDR3 loop spans 15 amino acids. Germline V gene sequence: CDR1 SGHAT, CDR2 FQNNGV. The DNA of the CDR3 is TGTGCCAGCAGCCCGGGGAACACGAACACCGGGGAGCTGTTTTTT. Protein product: CASSPGNTNTGELFF.

CDR3 protein: CASSWGQAGVDTQYF. The CDR3 DNA sequence: TGCGCCAGCAGCTGGGGACAAGCGGGGGTAGATACGCAGTATTTT. This chain joins TRBV5-1 and TRBJ2-3; TRBD2 matches at 8 bases. Losses at the gene ends were 3 bases for V and 5 bases for J; bases not matched to a gene: 8. The V gene's germline CDR1 is SGHRS and CDR2 YFSETQ. This CDR3 region has 15 residues.

V gene TRBV15 combines with J gene TRBJ2-3; D not resolved. CDR3 length equals 16 residues. Germline values: CDR1 LNHNV, CDR2 YYDKDF (reference sequence). The V gene lost 1 base and the J gene lost 2 bases, with 13 bases spanning the gap. The DNA of the CDR3 is TGTGCCACCAGCAGAGGAGCCCAGGCGAACACAGATACGCAGTATTTT. As protein: CATSRGAQANTDTQYF.

The gene calls are TRBV27 and TRBJ1-2; D remains ambiguous. From germline, CDR1 is MNHEY and CDR2 SMNVEV (reference sequence). This CDR3 spans 13 amino acids. The V gene lost 6 bases and the J gene lost 4 bases, with 12 bases spanning the gap. The chain's CDR3 is CASRGGNTYGYTF. The DNA for the CDR3 is TGTGCCAGCAGGGGAGGGAACACCTATGGCTACACCTTC.

The CDR3 DNA reads as TGTGCCAGCAGTCCCGCTCATGCGGAGACCCAGTACTTC. It specifies CASSPAHAETQYF. The chain has TRBV6-5 and TRBJ2-5; D is unclear. There are 13 residues in the CDR3. V lost 5 bases and J lost 5, with 12 bases in between. Per germline, CDR1 MNHEY and CDR2 SVGAGI.

This clone appeared a few times. J is TRBJ1-4 and V is TRBV4-2, with D possibly matching TRBD1 (5 bases). CDR3 length: 15 residues. The germline gives CDR1 LGHNA, CDR2 YNFKEQ. V lost 1 base and J 7 bases, leaving 13 bases between the germline ends. CDR3 protein: CASSQGGAAVEKLFF. The CDR3 coding sequence is TGTGCCAGCAGCCAAGGGGGCGCAGCTGTTGAAAAACTGTTTTTT.

The chain recombines TRBV7-9 with TRBJ1-5; unclear D gene. Germline V gene sequence: CDR1 SEHNR, CDR2 FQNEAQ (reference sequence). The CDR3 consists of 15 residues. Trimming took off 6 bases at V and 2 bases at J, with 14 bases between the two ends. CDR3 sequence: CASSIDGGGNQPQHF. The CDR3 DNA is TGTGCCAGCAGTATCGATGGCGGGGGCAATCAGCCCCAGCATTTT.